Following are 30 T cell receptor beta chains from one sample sequenced in a study of T cell repertoires in cytomegalovirus infection. TCRdb redid the calling of the reads with MiXCR, one entry per CDR3 protein. The sample yields under 300,000 distinct CDR3 sequences, approximately 13% seen once. The specimen was PBMCs. The receptors stem from a human donor in good health (CMV status not recorded). Some clones in this sample may be carry-over from other donors' samples.

This clonotype has only a few counts. This chain joins TRBV5-4 and TRBJ1-2, with D possibly matching TRBD1 (6 bases). Trimming pared 2 bases from V and 4 bases from J, leaving 18 bases between. This CDR3 is built from 16 residues. From germline, CDR1 is SGHNT and CDR2 YYREEE (reference sequence). CDR3 sequence (DNA): TGTGCCAGCAGCTTATCTTCAGGGAGGGGGTTCTATGGCTACACCTTC. Protein product: CASSLSSGRGFYGYTF.

CDR3 region: CASAGQPNTEAFF. As DNA, the CDR3 is TGTGCCAGCGCGGGACAGCCGAACACTGAAGCTTTCTTT. The genes are TRBV2 and TRBJ1-1; 7 bases are shared with TRBD1. The length of the CDR3 is 13 residues. J gave up 1 base and V 8 bases, and 4 bases lay outside the gene matches. Germline V gene lookup returns CDR1 SNHLY and CDR2 FYNNEI.

This clonotype appeared many times. The rearrangement links TRBV28 to TRBJ1-3; the D gene is possibly TRBD1 (5 bases). CDR1 and CDR2 (germline): MDHEN, SYDVKM. V was trimmed by 11 bases and J by 4 bases, leaving 18 bases between them. CDR3 length equals 14 residues. The CDR3 is CASQREGVGNTIYF. The DNA for the CDR3 is TGTGCCTCACAGAGGGAAGGGGTCGGAAACACCATATATTTT. Full variable domain (remainder filled in from reference TRBV28 and TRBJ1-3): DVKVTQSSRYLVKRTGEKVFLECVQDMDHENMFWYRQDPGLGLRLIYFSYDVKMKEKGDIPEGYSVSREKKERFSLILESASTNQTSMYLCASQREGVGNTIYFGEGSWLTVV.

This clonotype was counted at least ten times. The V and J genes are TRBV20-1 and TRBJ1-1; 7 bases are a match to TRBD1. Germline V gene sequence: CDR1 DFQATT, CDR2 SNEGSKA (reference sequence). The CDR3 length is 13 residues. After removal of 6 bases from V and 8 bases from J, the junction contained 12 bases not matched to a gene. CDR3 bases: TGCAGTGCAGAACCCGGGACAGCAAAAGAAGCTTTCTTT. This codes for CSAEPGTAKEAFF.

The CDR3 here is CASSGSGVTDTQYF. DNA for the CDR3: TGTGCCAGTAGTGGGAGCGGGGTCACAGATACGCAGTATTTT. This sequence joins TRBV19 and TRBJ2-3; 7 bases match TRBD2. The CDR3 loop spans 14 amino acids. Germline-derived CDR1 and CDR2 are LNHDA and SQIVND (reference sequence). V was clipped by 5 bases and J by 2 bases; unmatched bases: 4.

This clonotype was detected a few times. The CDR3: CAISREGGDPGAFF. CDR3 bases: TGTGCCATCTCTCGGGAAGGGGGCGACCCGGGCGCTTTCTTT. The rearrangement links TRBV10-3 to TRBJ1-1, with TRBD1 matching 7 bases. CDR1 and CDR2 (germline): ENHRY, SYGVKD. Germline trimming cut 8 bases from V and 11 bases from J; bases unmatched to any gene: 17. CDR3 length equals 14 residues.

Ten or more counts support this clonotype. The genes are TRBV7-2 and TRBJ2-7, with D perhaps matching TRBD2 (5 bases). The CDR3 is 14 amino acids. Trimming shortened V by 5 bases and J by 2 bases, and 13 bases separated the two germline ends. Germline lookup yields CDR1 SGHTA and CDR2 FQGNSA. CDR3 sequence (DNA): TGTGCCAGCAGCCCCCGGGAATGGGCCTACGAGCAGTACTTC. This gives the protein CASSPREWAYEQYF.

This clonotype has a count of ten or more. The chain links TRBV7-2 to TRBJ2-5; 9 bases agree with TRBD2. After removal of 5 bases from V and 5 bases from J, the junction contained 12 bases not matched to a gene. This CDR3 region has 16 residues. Germline assignment: CDR1 SGHTA and CDR2 FQGNSA. The DNA of the CDR3 is TGTGCCAGCAGCCCCCATCTGAGCGGGAGGAAGGAGACCCAGTACTTC. It is translated as CASSPHLSGRKETQYF.

This clonotype has a count of ten or more. This chain uses TRBV20-1 with TRBJ1-5; D might be TRBD1 (6 bases). Looked up from germline, CDR1 is DFQATT and CDR2 is SNEGSKA (reference sequence). With 6 bases removed from V and 1 base from J, the gap between germline ends came to 16 bases. This CDR3 contains 15 residues. CDR3 region: CSARPGRGSNQPQHF. The CDR3 DNA reads as TGCAGTGCGCGCCCGGGCAGGGGAAGCAATCAGCCCCAGCATTTT.

This clonotype was detected a few times. This rearrangement joins TRBV7-8 to TRBJ2-2; 9 nucleotides line up with TRBD1. In germline, CDR1 is SGHVS, CDR2 FQNEAQ. Trimming cost V 5 bases and J 2 bases; bases outside gene matches: 15. The length of the CDR3 is 19 residues. The CDR3 loop is CASSPTGGAGQGNTGELFF. CDR3 DNA sequence: TGTGCCAGCAGCCCCACAGGGGGCGCCGGTCAGGGCAACACCGGGGAGCTGTTTTTT.

This clonotype was detected only a few times. The chain joins TRBV9 to TRBJ2-3; 11 positions agree with TRBD2. CDR1 is SGDLS, CDR2 YYNGEE, per germline. This CDR3 has 16 residues. Losses at the gene ends were 1 base for V and 1 base for J; bases not matched to a gene: 2. The chain's CDR3 is CASSVLTSGGTDTQYF. The CDR3 DNA follows: TGTGCCAGCAGCGTACTGACTAGCGGGGGCACAGATACGCAGTATTTT.

This clonotype was counted once. With a much larger clone just one base away, this may be a read error. The V gene is TRBV6-2 or TRBV6-3, the J gene TRBJ2-3, with D unclear. Trimming removed 6 bases at V and 1 base at J, with 8 bases between. The CDR3 extends over 13 amino acids. The V gene's germline CDR1 is MNHEY and CDR2 SVGEGT. CDR3 in amino acids: CASRPNGTDTQYF. Written as DNA, the CDR3 is TGTGCCAGCAGGCCAAACGGCACAGATACGCAGTATTTT.

This clonotype was counted many times. The CDR3 sequence is CASSLGGLAGNEQFF. The CDR3 DNA sequence: TGTGCCAGCAGCTTAGGCGGACTAGCGGGAAATGAGCAGTTCTTC. The rearrangement links TRBV7-2 to TRBJ2-1, with TRBD2 matching 12 bases. The germline V gene has CDR1 SGHTA and CDR2 FQGNSA. V lost 1 base, J lost 7 bases, and 2 bases stayed unmatched. This CDR3 contains 15 residues.

The CDR3 spells CSARDLGHPTDTQYF. CDR3 in DNA: TGCAGTGCTAGAGATCTCGGACACCCCACGGATACGCAGTATTTT. The V and J genes are TRBV20-1 and TRBJ2-3, with TRBD1 as a possible D gene (5 bases). Germline lookup yields CDR1 DFQATT and CDR2 SNEGSKA (reference sequence). This CDR3 has 15 amino acids. Trimming took off 0 bases at V and 6 bases at J, with 16 bases between the two ends.

This clonotype was observed at least ten times. The rearrangement uses TRBV7-2 and TRBJ2-6; D gene ambiguous. This CDR3 contains 15 residues. V was trimmed by 5 bases and J by 0 bases, leaving 8 bases between them. Germline CDR1 SGHTA, CDR2 FQGNSA. CDR3 coding DNA: TGTGCCAGCAGCGGCCTACGCTCTGGGGCCAACGTCCTGACTTTC. Protein: CASSGLRSGANVLTF.

This clonotype has just a few counts. V usage is TRBV11-3 and J usage is TRBJ2-5; D is perhaps TRBD2 (6 bases). Germline assignment: CDR1 SGHNT and CDR2 YENEEA. There are 15 residues in the CDR3. The V end was cut by 4 bases, the J end by 1 base, with 13 bases between. The CDR3 DNA sequence: TGTGCCAGCAGCTCCAGAGGAGGGCCCCAAGAGACCCAGTACTTC. This encodes CASSSRGGPQETQYF.

This clonotype was detected ten times or more. V gene TRBV7-2 combines with J gene TRBJ2-3; 14 bases are a match to TRBD2. J lost 5 bases, V lost 5 bases, and 6 bases had no gene match. The CDR3 runs 16 residues. Germline values: CDR1 SGHTA, CDR2 FQGNSA. CDR3 DNA sequence: TGTGCCAGCAGCCCCCGACTAGCGGGAGGGTTAGATACGCAGTATTTT. As protein: CASSPRLAGGLDTQYF.

The chain combines TRBV25-1 with TRBJ1-1; 7 bases match TRBD1. CDR3 size: 15 residues. Trimming removed 5 bases from V and 1 base from J; junction bases left unmatched: 7. Germline V gives CDR1 MGHDK, CDR2 SYGVNS. Written as DNA, the CDR3 is TGTGCCAGCAGTTCCATCGGGACAGCGAACACTGAAGCTTTCTTT. This encodes CASSSIGTANTEAFF.

This clonotype was found many times. V gene TRBV7-2 combines with J gene TRBJ2-7, with a possible D match to TRBD1 (5 bases). Trimming removed 0 bases at V and 7 bases at J, with 13 bases between. CDR1 SGHTA and CDR2 FQGNSA come from the germline V gene. This CDR3 is built from 14 residues. The CDR3 is CASSLARPQGEQYF. CDR3 DNA: TGTGCCAGCAGCTTAGCCAGGCCCCAGGGTGAGCAGTACTTC.

In its sample, this clonotype was seen many times. This chain uses TRBV5-1 with TRBJ2-6; D is perhaps TRBD1 (6 bases). CDR3 length: 19 amino acids. Trimming left V 4 bases short and J 3 bases short, with 23 bases between. The germline V gene has CDR1 SGHRS and CDR2 YFSETQ. This chain's CDR3 is CASSPRAGDPLSGANVLTF. CDR3 DNA sequence: TGCGCCAGCAGCCCCCGGGCAGGGGACCCCCTTAGTGGGGCCAACGTCCTGACTTTC.

This clonotype was seen a few times. The chain has TRBV29-1 and TRBJ1-3; D is uncertain. This CDR3 comprises 14 residues. The ends were cut back, 3 bases at V and 4 bases at J, with 13 bases in the middle. From germline, CDR1 is SQVTM and CDR2 ANQGSEA. The CDR3 region has the DNA TGCAGCGTTGAGGCCCAAGGAGGGGGAAACACCATATATTTT. Translated: CSVEAQGGGNTIYF.

This clonotype was counted ten times or more. The chain has TRBV7-2 and TRBJ1-3; 8 nucleotides match TRBD1. The CDR3 totals 14 residues. V was pared by 5 bases and J by 6 bases, with 6 bases of the junction left unmatched. The germline gives CDR1 SGHTA, CDR2 FQGNSA. CDR3 amino acids: CASSRPGQENTIYF. The CDR3, as DNA: TGTGCCAGCAGCCGCCCGGGACAGGAAAACACCATATATTTT. Looking up the rest from reference TRBV7-2 and TRBJ1-3 gives the full variable domain: GAGVSQSPSNKVTEKGKDVELRCDPISGHTALYWYRQSLGQGLEFLIYFQGNSAPDKSGLPSDRFSAERTGGSVSTLTIQRTQQEDSAVYLCASSRPGQENTIYFGEGSWLTVV.

This clonotype was detected ten times or more. This CDR3 is CASSLRTRVEYNEQFF. CDR3 bases: TGCGCCAGCAGCCTTCGGACTAGGGTGGAATACAATGAGCAGTTCTTC. This chain uses TRBV4-3 with TRBJ2-1; the match to TRBD2 covers 7 bases. The trim removed 4 bases at V and 4 bases at J, leaving 10 bases unmatched. The germline V gene encodes CDR1 LGHNA and CDR2 YSLEER. The CDR3 extends over 16 amino acids.

The rearrangement joins TRBV29-1 to TRBJ2-1; no reliable D call. The CDR3 spans 14 residues. Germline CDR1 SQVTM, CDR2 ANQGSEA. V lost 7 bases to trimming and J lost 7 bases, with 20 bases between them. As DNA, the CDR3 is TGCAGCGGCGTAGGGCAGGTGGTTTTTAATGAGCAGTTCTTC. Protein: CSGVGQVVFNEQFF.

This clonotype was picked up many times. The V and J genes are TRBV12-3 or TRBV12-4 and TRBJ1-3; the D gene is possibly TRBD1 (6 bases). V was trimmed by 2 bases and J by 4 bases, leaving 9 bases between them. The CDR3 has 14 residues. This CDR3 is CASSLRTAGNTIYF. In DNA form, the CDR3 reads TGTGCCAGCAGTTTAAGGACAGCCGGAAACACCATATATTTT.

This clonotype has ten or more counts. The chain carries TRBV7-2 and TRBJ2-6; 8 bases are shared with TRBD1. Germline V lookup: CDR1 SGHTA, CDR2 FQGNSA. This CDR3 has 18 amino acids. V gave up 3 bases and J gave up 0 bases; unmatched junction bases: 7. The DNA for the CDR3 is TGTGCCAGCAGCTTCCGGACAGGGCGCTACTCTGGGGCCAACGTCCTGACTTTC. It specifies CASSFRTGRYSGANVLTF. The complete variable domain, with remaining parts taken from reference TRBV7-2 and TRBJ2-6, reads GAGVSQSPSNKVTEKGKDVELRCDPISGHTALYWYRQSLGQGLEFLIYFQGNSAPDKSGLPSDRFSAERTGGSVSTLTIQRTQQEDSAVYLCASSFRTGRYSGANVLTFGAGSRLTVL.

The sample holds a few counts of this clonotype. The chain uses TRBV5-1 and TRBJ2-5; D is uncertain. This CDR3 is built from 14 residues. Germline V gene sequence: CDR1 SGHRS, CDR2 YFSETQ. V was clipped by 0 bases and J by 1 base, with 7 bases between them. This CDR3 is CASSLATAQETQYF. For the CDR3, the DNA is TGCGCCAGCAGCTTGGCGACGGCCCAAGAGACCCAGTACTTC.

The chain couples TRBV12-3 or TRBV12-4 to TRBJ2-7, with D perhaps matching TRBD1 (7 bases). There are 15 residues in the CDR3. The V end was cut by 2 bases, the J end by 1 base, with 12 bases between. The CDR3 sequence: CASSLYQGGSYEQYF. Written as DNA, the CDR3 is TGTGCCAGCAGTTTATATCAGGGGGGATCCTACGAGCAGTACTTC.

This clonotype was picked up a small number of times. This rearrangement joins TRBV27 to TRBJ2-7; 8 positions match TRBD2. J was trimmed by 3 bases and V by 3 bases; bases with no gene match: 7. The length of the CDR3 is 15 residues. CDR1 and CDR2 (germline): MNHEY, SMNVEV (reference sequence). The DNA for the CDR3 is TGTGCCAGCAGTTTTGGTAGCGGGACATACTACGAGCAGTACTTC. It encodes CASSFGSGTYYEQYF.

On this clonotype: Sequence at one end of the junction differs from germline and may be a read error. The chain has TRBV29-1 and TRBJ1-1; unclear D gene. The V gene's germline CDR1 is SQVTM and CDR2 ANQGSEA. This CDR3 is 14 amino acids long. This CDR3 reads CSVEQLVGNSEAFF. The CDR3 bases are TGCAGCGTTGAGCAACTAGTTGGGAACTCTGAAGCTTTCTTT.